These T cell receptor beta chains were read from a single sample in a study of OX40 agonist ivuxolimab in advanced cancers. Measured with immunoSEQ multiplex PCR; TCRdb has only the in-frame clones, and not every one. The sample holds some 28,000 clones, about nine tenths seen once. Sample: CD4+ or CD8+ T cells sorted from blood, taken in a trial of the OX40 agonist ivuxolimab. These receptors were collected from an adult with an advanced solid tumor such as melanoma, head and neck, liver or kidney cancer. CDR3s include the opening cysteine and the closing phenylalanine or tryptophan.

cdr3_aa: CASSLATGYEQYF
j_call: TRBJ2-7
v_call: TRBV5-6

cdr3_aa: CASSQGLRGPSTDTQYF
j_call: TRBJ2-3
v_call: TRBV4-3

cdr3_aa: CSVLGGGSYEQYF
j_call: TRBJ2-7
v_call: TRBV29-1

cdr3_aa: CASSPEEGLAGGISTDTQYF
j_call: TRBJ2-3
v_call: TRBV19

cdr3_aa: CASSQDRTSGNTIYF
j_call: TRBJ1-3
v_call: TRBV4-1

cdr3_aa: CASSLAGGSSYEQYF
j_call: TRBJ2-7
v_call: TRBV7-6

cdr3_aa: CASSQRLAGVYNEQFF
j_call: TRBJ2-1
v_call: TRBV14

cdr3_aa: CASRFRDSGANVLTF
j_call: TRBJ2-6
v_call: TRBV6-6

cdr3_aa: CASSRGIGGEQYF
j_call: TRBJ2-7
v_call: TRBV21-1

cdr3_aa: CASSFGSGVGWYTEAFF
j_call: TRBJ1-1
v_call: TRBV7-9

cdr3_aa: CASSYDYDTSYEQYF
j_call: TRBJ2-7
v_call: TRBV7-2

cdr3_aa: CASSLSGRPDGYEQYF
j_call: TRBJ2-7
v_call: TRBV11-3

cdr3_aa: CATSEGYEQYF
j_call: TRBJ2-7
v_call: TRBV5-4

cdr3_aa: CASSSNEKLFF
j_call: TRBJ1-4
v_call: TRBV11-2

cdr3_aa: CASSFDPATNEKLFF
j_call: TRBJ1-4
v_call: TRBV5-8

cdr3_aa: CASGSPRGQSHQPQHF
j_call: TRBJ1-5
v_call: TRBV19

cdr3_aa: CASSLGFGQGGEQYF
j_call: TRBJ2-7
v_call: TRBV7-6

cdr3_aa: CASSHTGRGELFF
j_call: TRBJ2-2
v_call: TRBV14

cdr3_aa: CSARVRETQYF
j_call: TRBJ2-5
v_call: TRBV20-1

cdr3_aa: CASSMVGLRAQKGTDTQYF
j_call: TRBJ2-3
v_call: TRBV19

cdr3_aa: CASSVRGNTDTQYF
j_call: TRBJ2-3
v_call: TRBV2

cdr3_aa: CASSLLTVAYEQYF
j_call: TRBJ2-7
v_call: TRBV7-8

cdr3_aa: CASSPRGETQYF
j_call: TRBJ2-5
v_call: TRBV18

cdr3_aa: CASRPGAQGNTEAFF
j_call: TRBJ1-1
v_call: TRBV7-9

cdr3_aa: CASNSQGSSGNTIYF
j_call: TRBJ1-3
v_call: TRBV5-6

cdr3_aa: CASSLSSGLVGNIQYF
j_call: TRBJ2-4
v_call: TRBV7-9

cdr3_aa: CASNWGLAGSYNEQFF
j_call: TRBJ2-1
v_call: TRBV19

cdr3_aa: CSVEGLVLRRHNEQFF
j_call: TRBJ2-1
v_call: TRBV29-1

cdr3_aa: CASRAAQDRGHTEAFF
j_call: TRBJ1-1
v_call: TRBV19

cdr3_aa: CASSIANEQFF
j_call: TRBJ2-1
v_call: TRBV19

cdr3_aa: CASSERVNEQYF
j_call: TRBJ2-7
v_call: TRBV6-4

cdr3_aa: CASSVATLAATDTQYF
j_call: TRBJ2-3
v_call: TRBV9

cdr3_aa: CASSLSRTSRRFEQFF
j_call: TRBJ2-1
v_call: TRBV7-2

cdr3_aa: CASSVEGSPLHF
j_call: TRBJ1-6
v_call: TRBV9

cdr3_aa: CATKGIGSSPLHF
j_call: TRBJ1-6
v_call: TRBV14

cdr3_aa: CASSFARRREGRETQYF
j_call: TRBJ2-5
v_call: TRBV5-8

cdr3_aa: CASSFRDRISYEQYF
j_call: TRBJ2-7
v_call: TRBV11-3

cdr3_aa: CASSFLAGVPENEQYF
j_call: TRBJ2-7
v_call: TRBV27